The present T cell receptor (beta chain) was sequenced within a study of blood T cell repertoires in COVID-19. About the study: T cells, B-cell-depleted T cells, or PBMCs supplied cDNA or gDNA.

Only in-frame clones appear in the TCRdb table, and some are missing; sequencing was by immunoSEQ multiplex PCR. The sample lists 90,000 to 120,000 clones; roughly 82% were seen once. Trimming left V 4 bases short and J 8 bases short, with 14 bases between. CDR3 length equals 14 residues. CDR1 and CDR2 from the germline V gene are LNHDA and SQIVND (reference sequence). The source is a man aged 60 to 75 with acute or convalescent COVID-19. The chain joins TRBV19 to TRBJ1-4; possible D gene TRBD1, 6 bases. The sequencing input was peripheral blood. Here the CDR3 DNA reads TGTGCCAGTAGTACCAGCACAGGGCGGGAAAAACTGTTTTTT. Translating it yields CASSTSTGREKLFF.